These 29 T cell receptor beta chains originate from one sample sequenced in a study of CD8 T cells in Susac syndrome. Roughly 0.45 to 1 ug RNA was reverse transcribed with random hexamers. From the immunoSEQ multiplex PCR reads, TCRdb called clonotypes with MiXCR, one entry per CDR3 protein. The repertoire consists of about 200,000 distinct CDR3 sequences, with over 85% occurring once and the leading ten covering approximately 0.1%. Sequencing was done on a sample of CD4+ T cells from PBMCs. The receptors were gathered from a human donor in good health.

The rearrangement joins TRBV12-3 or TRBV12-4 to TRBJ1-5; 12 bases are shared with TRBD1. J lost 8 bases, V lost 1 base, and 6 bases had no gene match. The CDR3 extends over 16 amino acids. This CDR3 reads CASSLGGQGAKEPQHF. The CDR3, as DNA: TGTGCCAGCAGTTTAGGGGGACAGGGGGCAAAAGAGCCCCAGCATTTT.

This clonotype appeared a single time. For the CDR3, the DNA is TGTGCCAGCAGTCCCGGGACACGCCAAGGGGGCTACACCTTC. Amino acids: CASSPGTRQGGYTF. J is TRBJ1-2 and V is TRBV12-3 or TRBV12-4; a possible D gene is TRBD1 (6 bases). The CDR3 is made up of 14 amino acids. V shed 5 bases and J shed 8 bases, with 18 bases lying between them.

This clonotype was seen just once. V gene TRBV6-6 combines with J gene TRBJ2-5; 9 positions agree with TRBD2. The V gene's germline CDR1 is MNHNY and CDR2 SVGAGI (reference sequence). This CDR3 has 14 amino acids. V lost 5 bases to trimming and J lost 2 bases; unmatched junction nucleotides: 3. CDR3 region: CASSTSGRQETQYF. The CDR3 region has the DNA TGTGCCAGCAGTACTAGCGGGCGACAAGAGACCCAGTACTTC.

The chain is built from TRBV6-5 and TRBJ2-1; 9 positions agree with TRBD1. Trimming cost V 4 bases and J 4 bases; bases outside gene matches: 5. Germline loops: CDR1 MNHEY, CDR2 SVGAGI. The CDR3 contains 15 residues. The DNA of the CDR3 is TGTGCCAGCAGTTCAACCGGGACAGGGTACAATGAGCAGTTCTTC. Its protein product is CASSSTGTGYNEQFF.

The chain has TRBV6-6 and TRBJ1-1; D ambiguous. CDR3 size: 13 residues. The V end was cut by 2 bases, the J end by 4 bases, with 8 bases between. Germline CDR1 MNHNY, CDR2 SVGAGI (reference sequence). The CDR3 nucleotides read TGTGCCAGCAGTTACCGGGCCCTCACTGAAGCTTTCTTT. Translated, it gives CASSYRALTEAFF.

V and J are TRBV13 and TRBJ2-1, with 13 bases that match TRBD2. V shed 5 bases, J shed 9 bases, and the junction held 10 bases outside the gene matches. Looked up from germline, CDR1 is PRHDT and CDR2 is FYEKMQ (reference sequence). The CDR3 is 16 residues long. In DNA form, the CDR3 reads TGTGCCAGCAGCCCTGAGGGACTAGCGGGGTCGGGTGAGCAGTTCTTC. Translating it yields CASSPEGLAGSGEQFF.

CDR3: CSGSVQGGGTEAFF. In DNA form, the CDR3 reads TGCAGCGGATCTGTACAGGGTGGAGGCACTGAAGCTTTCTTT. This chain connects TRBV29-1 to TRBJ1-1; TRBD1 is a possible D gene (6 bases). Germline assignment: CDR1 SQVTM and CDR2 ANQGSEA. This CDR3 is built from 14 residues. Trimming left V 7 bases short and J 4 bases short, with 19 bases between.

The J gene is TRBJ2-1, the V gene TRBV30; 10 bases fit TRBD2. CDR1 GTSNPN and CDR2 SVGIG come from the germline V gene (reference sequence). There are 14 residues in the CDR3. Trimming removed 4 bases from V and 9 bases from J; junction bases left unmatched: 9. As DNA, the CDR3 is TGTGCCTGGAAGAAACTAGCGGGATACGGTGAGCAGTTCTTC. The encoded protein is CAWKKLAGYGEQFF.

This chain links TRBV29-1 with TRBJ1-2, with a tentative D call TRBD1 (6 bases). The CDR3 is made up of 13 amino acids. Germline CDR1 and CDR2: SQVTM and ANQGSEA. V gave up 7 bases and J gave up 5 bases, with 17 bases separating them. The CDR3 DNA is TGCAGCGGGGCACAGGGACTTGGTTATGGCTACACCTTC. Its protein product is CSGAQGLGYGYTF.

The chain couples TRBV9 to TRBJ1-5, with D unresolved. The CDR3 is 15 amino acids. Deletions cut 0 bases from V and 7 bases from J, with 14 bases between. Per the germline V gene, CDR1 is SGDLS and CDR2 is YYNGEE. In DNA, the CDR3 is TGTGCCAGCAGCGTAGGTGTCTCCCTGGGACAGCCCCAGCATTTT. Amino acid sequence: CASSVGVSLGQPQHF.

In this sample, this clonotype turned up once. The chain recombines TRBV5-4 with TRBJ2-1; D might be TRBD1 or TRBD2, each matching 5 bases. The germline V and J ends were trimmed by 3 bases and 6 bases, with 19 bases remaining between them. This CDR3 is built from 16 residues. Per the germline V gene, CDR1 is SGHNT and CDR2 is YYREEE (reference sequence). In nucleotides, the CDR3 is TGTGCCAGCAGCTCGCCCCCGGGGCCAAGCCCCAATGAGCAGTTCTTC. Translated: CASSSPPGPSPNEQFF.

The V call is TRBV27, the J call TRBJ2-7; the D call may be TRBD1 or TRBD2 (6 bases each). The CDR3 consists of 17 residues. The V end lost 8 bases, the J end lost 2 bases, and 25 bases lay between the germline ends. CDR1 and CDR2 from the germline V gene are MNHEY and SMNVEV (reference sequence). The CDR3 bases are TGTGCCAGCGGATGGGGGGTCGTAGGGACACCAACCTACGAGCAGTACTTC. This encodes CASGWGVVGTPTYEQYF.

V usage is TRBV12-3 or TRBV12-4 and J usage is TRBJ2-5; TRBD2 might be the D (7 bases). The CDR3 extends over 14 amino acids. V lost 6 bases to trimming and J lost 7 bases, with 18 bases between them. The CDR3 loop reads CASRSMGGRTTQYF. The CDR3 bases are TGTGCCAGCAGATCCATGGGGGGGCGAACGACCCAGTACTTC.

Details on this clonotype: The final CDR3 position lacks the conserved phenylalanine or tryptophan, pointing to a likely read error. The DNA is left out, because the CDR3 cannot be placed on it with certainty; the CDR3 is given as TCRdb lists it. The CDR3 region is CASSSGGAGI. This chain links TRBV7-8 with TRBJ1-2; the table gives TRBD1 as D, unverified against the DNA. The length of the CDR3 is 10 amino acids, counting both ends. Germline V gene lookup returns CDR1 SGHVS and CDR2 FQNEAQ.

This chain connects TRBV28 to TRBJ1-3; no clear D gene. V was shortened by 7 bases and J by 4 bases, with 5 bases between the two germline ends. Germline lookup yields CDR1 MDHEN and CDR2 SYDVKM. CDR3 length equals 11 residues. The CDR3 nucleotides read TGTGCCAGCATCCTCGGAAACACCATATATTTT. This codes for CASILGNTIYF.

The gene calls are TRBV14 and TRBJ1-1; D unclear. The CDR3 spans 13 residues. Trimming shortened V by 1 base and J by 8 bases, and 11 bases separated the two germline ends. Germline CDR1 and CDR2: SGHDN and FVKESK. CDR3 residues: CASSQGRWNEAFF. CDR3 bases: TGTGCCAGCAGCCAAGGACGGTGGAACGAAGCTTTCTTT.

V and J are TRBV6-2 or TRBV6-3 and TRBJ2-5; a possible D gene is TRBD2 (5 bases). Trimming left V 8 bases short and J 5 bases short, with 15 bases between. The CDR3 sequence is 13 residues long. Germline CDR1 and CDR2: MNHEY and SVGEGT. The CDR3 DNA reads as TGTGCCAGCTTAACGGGCGAGCGGGAGACCCAGTACTTC. Residues: CASLTGERETQYF.

This chain's CDR3 is CASSPPGQQETQYF. CDR3 DNA: TGTGCCAGCAGTCCACCGGGACAGCAAGAGACCCAGTACTTC. This sequence joins TRBV6-5 and TRBJ2-5, with 7 bases lining up with TRBD1. The J segment lost 2 bases and the V segment lost 5 bases, leaving 5 bases of the junction unmatched. The V gene's germline CDR1 is MNHEY and CDR2 SVGAGI. The CDR3 runs 14 residues.

The chain links TRBV2 to TRBJ1-2; D is uncertain. The length of the CDR3 is 14 residues. Trimming shortened V by 8 bases and J by 8 bases, and 21 bases separated the two germline ends. Germline V lookup: CDR1 SNHLY, CDR2 FYNNEI. CDR3 bases: TGTGCCAGCTTGGGTTACGTCCCCCTGGGAGGCTACACCTTC. Its protein is CASLGYVPLGGYTF. The full variable domain, rest sourced from reference TRBV2 and TRBJ1-2, is EPEVTQTPSHQVTQMGQEVILRCVPISNHLYFYWYRQILGQKVEFLVSFYNNEISEKSEIFDDQFSVERPDGSNFTLKIRSTKLEDSAMYFCASLGYVPLGGYTFGSGTRLTVV.

The chain is built from TRBV23-1 and TRBJ2-5; D gene unclear. TRBV23-1 is identified as an open reading frame with a role that is uncertain. Trimming removed 4 bases from V and 3 bases from J, with 21 bases in between. The CDR3 has 17 residues. CDR3 DNA sequence: TGCGCCAGCAGTCCCCTTCCATGGGTCGCCGGAAAAGAGACCCAGTACTTC. It specifies CASSPLPWVAGKETQYF.

The DNA of the CDR3 is TGTGCCACCAGCAGAGATCCAGGGGGAGAGGAGTATTTT. This codes for CATSRDPGGEEYF. This chain uses TRBV15 with TRBJ2-3; 7 bases are shared with TRBD1. Losses at the gene ends were 0 bases for V and 13 bases for J; bases not matched to a gene: 7. This CDR3 contains 13 residues. Germline CDR1 and CDR2: LNHNV and YYDKDF (reference sequence).

J is TRBJ2-2 and V is TRBV3-1; TRBD1 is a possible D gene (5 bases). V was cut by 1 base and J by 3 bases, with 9 bases left in between. This CDR3 has 15 residues. Germline CDR1 is LGHDT and CDR2 is YNNKEL (reference sequence). In nucleotides, the CDR3 is TGTGCCAGCAGCCAAGGGGGCACCTACACCGGGGAGCTGTTTTTT. Its translation: CASSQGGTYTGELFF.

This chain uses TRBV28 with TRBJ1-1; D gene unclear. Germline-derived CDR1 and CDR2 are MDHEN and SYDVKM. The CDR3 extends over 10 amino acids. V was pared by 8 bases and J by 5 bases, with 6 bases between. The CDR3 DNA follows: TGTGCCAGCCTTAGGACTGAAGCTTTCTTT. This sequence encodes CASLRTEAFF. Complete variable domain (other parts from reference TRBV28 and TRBJ1-1): DVKVTQSSRYLVKRTGEKVFLECVQDMDHENMFWYRQDPGLGLRLIYFSYDVKMKEKGDIPEGYSVSREKKERFSLILESASTNQTSMYLCASLRTEAFFGQGTRLTVV.

The rearrangement uses TRBV7-9 and TRBJ2-5; D gene unclear. The germline V gene has CDR1 SEHNR and CDR2 FQNEAQ (reference sequence). This CDR3 region has 14 residues. V was cut by 5 bases and J by 4 bases, with 14 bases left in between. CDR3 in DNA: TGTGCCAGCAGCCTCAGCAGGTCCCTAGAGACCCAGTACTTC. It specifies CASSLSRSLETQYF.

The CDR3 here is CASSPYSGTGRLYIQYF. CDR3 bases: TGTGCCAGCAGCCCCTACTCTGGGACAGGGAGGTTGTACATTCAGTACTTC. The J gene is TRBJ2-4, the V gene TRBV5-4; 9 nucleotides match TRBD1. Per germline, CDR1 SGHNT and CDR2 YYREEE (reference sequence). V lost 4 bases, J lost 8 bases, and 16 bases stayed unmatched. The CDR3 consists of 17 residues.

The V and J genes are TRBV29-1 and TRBJ2-2, with a weak D call TRBD2 (6 bases). Trimming took off 6 bases at V and 4 bases at J, with 15 bases between the two ends. This CDR3 comprises 14 residues. CDR1 and CDR2 from the germline V gene are SQVTM and ANQGSEA. The CDR3 loop is CSVDTGTATGELFF. The CDR3 nucleotides are TGCAGCGTCGATACCGGGACTGCCACCGGGGAGCTGTTTTTT.

V gene TRBV2 combines with J gene TRBJ2-5; D unresolved. V lost 6 bases and J 0 bases, leaving 11 bases between the germline ends. Germline V lookup: CDR1 SNHLY, CDR2 FYNNEI. The CDR3 is made up of 14 amino acids. The CDR3 is CASSIADHQETQYF. The CDR3 DNA is TGTGCCAGCAGCATTGCCGACCACCAAGAGACCCAGTACTTC.

This clonotype appeared once. The genes are TRBV27 and TRBJ2-7; possibly TRBD1 for D (6 bases). V was trimmed by 8 bases and J by 5 bases, leaving 16 bases between them. Germline lookup yields CDR1 MNHEY and CDR2 SMNVEV (reference sequence). CDR3 length equals 13 residues. CDR3 sequence: CASGTRQEHEQYF. DNA of the CDR3: TGTGCCAGCGGAACCCGACAGGAGCACGAGCAGTACTTC.

The chain recombines TRBV20-1 with TRBJ1-1; no clear D gene. Germline V gene lookup returns CDR1 DFQATT and CDR2 SNEGSKA (reference sequence). The ends were cut back, 0 bases at V and 8 bases at J, with 10 bases in the middle. The CDR3 is 12 amino acids. The CDR3 loop reads CSARDGRPEAFF. For the CDR3, the DNA is TGCAGTGCTAGAGATGGCCGGCCCGAAGCTTTCTTT.